One T cell receptor (beta chain) is described in this entry. Its antigen has not been determined. Per-base quality was not reported, and no clone a single base away is much larger than it. The CDR3 runs 14 amino acids, cysteine and phenylalanine included. Solely the CDR3 DNA is kept, with 42 bases framed from the first base. The germline V gene (reference sequence) yields WNHNN for CDR1 and SYGVQD for CDR2. The junction shows trimming of 4 bases on V and 4 bases on J, plus 12 bases between the germline ends. The data stem from a study of T cells in Graves' hyperthyroidism and ophthalmopathy (dated by TCRdb to between 2018 and 2021). The study in broad terms: Peripheral blood was collected at initial diagnosis, before any treatment. To identify TCR V-J signatures that set the groups apart, the researchers used a discovery cohort of 95 to 100 patients, made up of under 50 with Graves' ophthalmopathy and 57 with stable Graves' hyperthyroidism. Prospective prediction of ophthalmopathy was tested in an independent validation cohort consisting of fewer than 20 hyperthyroidism patients and more than 15 patients who later progressed to ophthalmopathy. The approximately 97 discovery patients were randomly divided into training and test sets at a 7:3 ratio. Thyroid tissue and blood T-cell repertoires from six Graves' hyperthyroidism patients were also compared in the study. Following sampling, methimazole starting at 30 mg daily was given to hyperthyroidism patients, and high-dose intravenous methylprednisolone was given to ophthalmopathy patients. The paper describes TCR Vbeta CDR3 sequencing of 120 to 150 peripheral blood samples, made up of about 40 ophthalmopathy patients, approximately 73 hyperthyroidism patients and 17 progressor patients.

Hyperthyroidism patients were aged 18 to 65 years and newly diagnosed, with disease duration of less than 2 months. The study excluded patients with uncontrolled infections, other autoimmune diseases, pregnancy or lactation. Diagnoses relied on clinical symptoms, serum thyroxine and TRAb, thyroid ultrasound and orbital computed tomography. For progressor patients, blood was drawn at the first diagnosis of hyperthyroidism, before any ophthalmopathy symptoms had appeared. PBMCs were isolated from about 9.2 ml of fresh peripheral blood by Ficoll-Paque density gradient centrifugation. Progressor patients were initially diagnosed with Graves' hyperthyroidism and developed ophthalmopathy during follow-up. Total RNA was extracted using Trizol reagent, and RNA quality was assessed on an Agilent 2100 Bioanalyzer. TCR beta CDR3 regions were amplified from RNA transcripts. A first-round RT-PCR of the TCR CDR3 used the HTBI primer set with the Qiagen OneStep RT-PCR kit. The libraries were constructed in a second round of multiplex PCR and then size-selected and purified. Sequencing of the libraries was done on an Illumina HiSeq2000 using paired-end 100 bp reads. The original methods were these. SOAPnuke was used to process the raw data, removing reads that contained adapters or uncalled bases, had a mean Phred below 15, or lacked an exact match to the constant primer or identifier. COPE v1.2.5 was used to merge high-quality paired reads, and clonotypes were defined as unique nucleotide sequences. MiTCR v1.1 was used to align the clonotypes against IMGT TRBV, TRBD and TRBJ reference segments. The analysis included only V-J combinations with a frequency above 0.0001, which together covered over 98% of the repertoires. The TCS score was defined as F50 (clonal expansion) divided by E x V (chaos), with BLOSUM62-based TCRdist calculated between CDR3 peptides within each V-J. Welch's t-statistics and random forest reduced several hundred V-J features to roughly 13, which were used in a naive Bayes classifier (R e1071). TCRdb trimmed public reads at Q25 via fastp, called clones via MiXCR and kept in-frame beta chains. For every CDR3 protein sequence, its rows merge into one entry that carries the most common genes and DNA. TCRdb's processing, not the study's, gives the V and J calls here. For this sample the table gives fewer than 450,000 distinct CDR3 sequences, of which about a sixth were detected only once. The ten largest clonotypes hold almost 35% of the sample.

The paper as a whole reports these results and caveats: Most expanded thyroid clonotypes (frequency above 0.001) were also detected in blood, a finding suggesting that blood repertoires may reflect thyroid immune responses. Ophthalmopathy was separated from stable hyperthyroidism by a 13 V-J signature model, with approximately 85% sensitivity and about 81% specificity obtained in cross-validation and 80%/75% obtained in testing. Sample size was not statistically predetermined, and blinding of investigators to group allocation was not performed. In validation, the model predicted progression to ophthalmopathy with approximately 71% sensitivity and approximately 78% specificity, a median of 6.5 months before onset.

The specimen was blood. The chain joins TRBV10-1 to TRBJ2-3; no D gene call is confident. The sequence was obtained from a young woman with Graves' hyperthyroidism that later progressed to Graves' ophthalmopathy. The CDR3 protein sequence reads: CASSGTRYADTQYF. The sequenced DNA: TGCGCCAGCAGTGGGACCCGTTACGCAGATACGCAGTATTTT.